The 10 T cell receptor beta chains below all came from one sample that was sequenced in a study of T cell responses to AZD1222 COVID-19 vaccine. Profiled with immunoSEQ multiplex PCR; TCRdb holds only in-frame clones, not every one. The sample holds more than 150,000 clones, 94% seen once. Here the sequenced sample was peripheral blood, taken 28 days after the second AZD1222 dose. These receptors came from an adult who received the AZD1222 COVID-19 vaccine.

The V call is TRBV7-2, the J call TRBJ1-6; D not resolved. Germline V gene lookup returns CDR1 SGHTA and CDR2 FQGNSA. There are 16 residues in the CDR3. V lost 2 bases, J lost 7 bases, and 15 bases lay in between. CDR3 sequence reads: CASSLRSGPGNSPLHF. The DNA of the CDR3 is TGTGCCAGCAGCTTACGTAGCGGCCCCGGGAATTCACCCCTCCACTTT. The full variable domain, its missing parts supplied by reference TRBV7-2 and TRBJ1-6, is GAGVSQSPSNKVTEKGKDVELRCDPISGHTALYWYRQSLGQGLEFLIYFQGNSAPDKSGLPSDRFSAERTGGSVSTLTIQRTQQEDSAVYLCASSLRSGPGNSPLHFGNGTRLTVT.

The rearrangement joins TRBV19 to TRBJ1-4, with D perhaps matching TRBD1 (6 bases). This CDR3 has 13 amino acids. The germline gives CDR1 LNHDA, CDR2 SQIVND (reference sequence). V lost 1 base and J lost 15, with 15 bases in between. The CDR3 here is CASSIGGGSDVFF. CDR3 in DNA: TGTGCCAGTAGTATAGGGGGGGGCTCGGACGTGTTTTTT.

This clone has only one observation. The genes are TRBV27 and TRBJ1-1; no clear D. CDR1 and CDR2 (germline): MNHEY, SMNVEV (reference sequence). The germline V and J ends were trimmed by 6 bases and 8 bases, with 7 bases remaining between them. This CDR3 is 10 amino acids long. For the CDR3, the DNA is TGTGCCAGCAGCTGTCCGGAAGCTTTCTTT. Amino acids: CASSCPEAFF.

This clone appeared a single time. The V gene is TRBV10-3, the J gene TRBJ2-5; no clear D gene. Germline V gives CDR1 ENHRY, CDR2 SYGVKD. Deletions cut 7 bases from V and 2 bases from J, with 11 bases between. The CDR3 is 13 residues long. This CDR3 reads CAINAAVQETQYF. The CDR3, as DNA: TGTGCCATCAACGCGGCGGTACAAGAGACCCAGTACTTC.

This clone has a single count. V is TRBV12-3 or TRBV12-4 and J is TRBJ2-7; D gene uncertain. This CDR3 is 13 amino acids long. V was pared by 3 bases and J by 4 bases, with 10 bases between. CDR3: CASSFGQPYEQYF. The DNA for the CDR3 is TGTGCCAGCAGTTTTGGGCAGCCGTACGAGCAGTACTTC.

The V call is TRBV7-9, the J call TRBJ2-3; tentatively, D is TRBD2 (6 bases). This CDR3 region has 17 residues. Germline CDR1 reads SEHNR; CDR2 reads FQNEAQ (reference sequence). Trimming pared 3 bases from V and 10 bases from J, leaving 26 bases between. The CDR3 nucleotides are TGTGCCAGCAGCTTCCCCGGGGCCCCGCCGACTAGTCGTGCGCAGTATTTT. Translated, it gives CASSFPGAPPTSRAQYF.

The chain recombines TRBV12-3 or TRBV12-4 with TRBJ1-5; no reliable D call. The ends were cut back, 3 bases at V and 6 bases at J, with 6 bases in the middle. The CDR3 covers 12 residues. Here the CDR3 DNA reads TGTGCCAGCAGTTTTTTTGGTCAGCCCCAGCATTTT. Translating gives CASSFFGQPQHF.

The chain combines TRBV9 with TRBJ1-2, with 7 bases matching TRBD1. From germline, CDR1 is SGDLS and CDR2 YYNGEE. The V gene end was trimmed by 3 bases and the J gene end by 4 bases; junction bases not matched to a gene: 6. The CDR3 is made up of 14 amino acids. DNA for the CDR3: TGTGCCAGCAGCGCCGAACAGGGGTCCTATGGCTACACCTTC. It yields the protein CASSAEQGSYGYTF. Full variable domain (missing parts from reference TRBV9 and TRBJ1-2): DSGVTQTPKHLITATGQRVTLRCSPRSGDLSVYWYQQSLDQGLQFLIQYYNGEERAKGNILERFSAQQFPDLHSELNLSSLELGDSALYFCASSAEQGSYGYTFGSGTRLTVV.

The chain employs TRBV18 and TRBJ2-3, with D unresolved. V gave up 3 bases and J gave up 0 bases, with 7 bases separating them. This CDR3 has 14 residues. The germline V gene has CDR1 KGHSH and CDR2 LQKENI. CDR3 region: CASSPDYSTDTQYF. DNA of the CDR3: TGTGCCAGCTCACCGGATTATAGCACAGATACGCAGTATTTT.

The chain carries TRBV18 and TRBJ2-7; no firm D call. Deletions cut 5 bases from V and 0 bases from J, with 2 bases between. The V gene's germline CDR1 is KGHSH and CDR2 LQKENI. The CDR3 extends over 11 amino acids. The CDR3 DNA reads as TGTGCCAGCTCAACCTCCTACGAGCAGTACTTC. Its protein product is CASSTSYEQYF.